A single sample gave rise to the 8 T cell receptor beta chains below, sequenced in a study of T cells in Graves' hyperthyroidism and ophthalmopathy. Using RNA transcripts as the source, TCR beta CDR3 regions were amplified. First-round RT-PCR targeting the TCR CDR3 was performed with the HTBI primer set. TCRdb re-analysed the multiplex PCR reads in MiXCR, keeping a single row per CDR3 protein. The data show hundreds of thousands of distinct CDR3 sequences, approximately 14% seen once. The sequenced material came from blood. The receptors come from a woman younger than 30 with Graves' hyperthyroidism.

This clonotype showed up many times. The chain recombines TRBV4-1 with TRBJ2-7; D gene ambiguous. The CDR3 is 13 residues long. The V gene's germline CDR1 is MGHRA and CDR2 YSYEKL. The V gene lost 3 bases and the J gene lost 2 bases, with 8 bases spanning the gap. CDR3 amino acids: CASSQGRTYEQYF. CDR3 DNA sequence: TGCGCCAGCAGCCAGGGAAGGACCTACGAGCAGTACTTC.

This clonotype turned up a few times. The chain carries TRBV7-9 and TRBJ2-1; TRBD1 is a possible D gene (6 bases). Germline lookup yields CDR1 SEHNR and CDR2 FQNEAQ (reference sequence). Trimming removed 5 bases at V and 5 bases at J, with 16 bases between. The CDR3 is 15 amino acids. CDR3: CASSGTGTSNNEQFF. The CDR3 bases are TGTGCCAGCAGCGGTACCGGGACAAGCAACAATGAGCAGTTCTTC.

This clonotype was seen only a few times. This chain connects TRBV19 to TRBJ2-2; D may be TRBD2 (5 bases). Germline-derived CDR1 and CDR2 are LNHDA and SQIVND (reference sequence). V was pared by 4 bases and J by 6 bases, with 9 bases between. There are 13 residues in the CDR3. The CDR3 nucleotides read TGTGCCAGTAGTACTAGCTCTGCCGGGGAGCTGTTTTTT. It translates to CASSTSSAGELFF.

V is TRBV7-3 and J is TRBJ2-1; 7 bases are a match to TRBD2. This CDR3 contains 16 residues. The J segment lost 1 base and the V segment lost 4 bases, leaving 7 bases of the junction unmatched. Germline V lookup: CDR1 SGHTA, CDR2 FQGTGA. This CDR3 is CASSSSAGLSYNEQFF. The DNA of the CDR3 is TGTGCCAGCAGCTCATCAGCGGGATTGTCCTACAATGAGCAGTTCTTC.

This CDR3 reads CASSQSPGLAGWSTDTQYF. The CDR3, as DNA: TGCGCCAGCAGCCAAAGCCCGGGACTAGCGGGTTGGAGCACAGATACGCAGTATTTT. The chain combines TRBV4-1 with TRBJ2-3, with 12 bases fitting TRBD2. The CDR3 is made up of 19 amino acids. The germline gives CDR1 MGHRA, CDR2 YSYEKL. V was pared by 2 bases and J by 0 bases, with 9 bases of the junction left unmatched.

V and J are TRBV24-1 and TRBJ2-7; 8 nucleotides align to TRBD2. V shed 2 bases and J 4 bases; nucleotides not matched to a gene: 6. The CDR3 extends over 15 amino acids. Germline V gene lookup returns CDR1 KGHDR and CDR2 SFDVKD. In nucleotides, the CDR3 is TGTGCCACCAGTGATTCCACGGGAGGGTGGTACGAGCAGTACTTC. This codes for CATSDSTGGWYEQYF.

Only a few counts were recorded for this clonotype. The CDR3 sequence: CSARQSGSPGEQYF. CDR3 coding DNA: TGCAGTGCTAGGCAAAGCGGGAGTCCGGGCGAGCAGTACTTC. V and J are TRBV20-1 and TRBJ2-7; 8 nucleotides match TRBD2. V was clipped by 3 bases and J by 6 bases; unmatched bases: 10. The CDR3 is 14 residues long. The V gene's germline CDR1 is DFQATT and CDR2 SNEGSKA (reference sequence).

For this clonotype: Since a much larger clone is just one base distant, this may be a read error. The DNA for the CDR3 is TGTGCCAGCAGTTCTATCTGGGAGATTAACTATGGCTACACCTTC. The encoded protein is CASSSIWEINYGYTF. V and J are TRBV27 and TRBJ1-2; D uncertain. This CDR3 comprises 15 residues. CDR1 and CDR2 (germline): MNHEY, SMNVEV (reference sequence). With 4 bases removed from V and 1 base from J, the gap between germline ends came to 13 bases.